The clone carrying this TCR beta chain was seen a few times. A mixed TRB-A/B primer pool amplified rearranged TRB by multiplex touch-down PCR. TCRdb ran MiXCR on the multiplex PCR reads and lists one entry per CDR3 protein. This table holds about 12,000 distinct CDR3 sequences, roughly 29% found once. From germline, CDR1 is SGHVS and CDR2 FNYEAQ. V shed 6 bases, J shed 2 bases, and the junction held 7 bases outside the gene matches. CDR3 size: 15 residues. These data are taken from a study of T cell repertoires in aging, cancer and after chemotherapy. Study context: Clear clonal overlap appeared across healthy donor samples taken over several months to years. The full dataset contained about 10 million TCR reads.

The template was genomic DNA from peripheral blood, not RNA. The J gene is TRBJ1-3, the V gene TRBV7-6, with 7 positions matching TRBD1. The receptor's source is a human donor in good health. The donor label of this sample is uncertain. Sequencing input: blood. CDR3 residues: CASSSGGGPGNTIYF. The CDR3 nucleotides read TGTGCCAGCAGTTCAGGGGGAGGACCTGGAAACACCATATATTTT.